This record covers a single T cell receptor (beta chain). Antigen specificity is unknown. The CDR3 loop spans 16 amino acids. CDR1 and CDR2 (germline): MNHEY, SVGAGI. Generation of cDNA took place in eight separate reactions per sample. TCRdb re-called the 5' RACE reads and gives one entry per CDR3 protein, without DNA. The sample features about 160,000 distinct CDR3 sequences, with 2.8% in its top ten. These data come from a study of monozygotic twins with inflammatory bowel disease. Points from the study as a whole: IBD patients had lower TCRbeta diversity (inverse Simpson) than healthy co-twins.

The sequencing input was blood. The chain links TRBV6-5 to TRBJ1-3; TCRdb lists TRBD1, though no DNA is available to test this call. The TCR sequence derives from a human donor with ulcerative colitis or Crohn's disease, or a healthy co-twin of an affected twin (not recorded which). This CDR3 reads CASSFSDRGLGDTIYF.